This record looks at one T cell receptor (beta chain) sequence and its context. What it binds is not known. With 60 Vbeta and 13 Jbeta primers, the PCR was carried out. The authors' processing: A later analysis counted 65 million to 90 million unique TCR beta chains, around 10 million shared. The repertoire was sequenced with immunoSEQ multiplex PCR; TCRdb's copy has only in-frame clones and lacks some. The DNA was the basis for D and trimming; V, J and clone size are from that table. Of 140,000 to 150,000 clones in the sample, 75% to 80% were seen once. V was pared by 5 bases and J by 0 bases, with 9 bases of the junction left unmatched. This CDR3 has 16 amino acids. Germline V gene sequence: CDR1 SEHNR, CDR2 FQNEAQ (reference sequence). This record comes from a study of cytomegalovirus exposure and HLA in healthy donors. Regarding the study as a whole: There were some public TCRs occurring in many donors, but most TCR sequences were rare. Only CMV serostatus was available as immune exposure information. TCR beta V- and J-gene trimming was later associated with a missense DCLRE1C variant.

The source of this sequence is a male donor in good health and CMV-seronegative. The sequenced material came from PBMCs. This sequence joins TRBV7-9 and TRBJ1-1; 7 positions match TRBD1. The CDR3 region has the DNA TGTGCCAGCAGCCCGCACATGGACAGGCTGAACACTGAAGCTTTCTTT. It is translated as CASSPHMDRLNTEAFF.